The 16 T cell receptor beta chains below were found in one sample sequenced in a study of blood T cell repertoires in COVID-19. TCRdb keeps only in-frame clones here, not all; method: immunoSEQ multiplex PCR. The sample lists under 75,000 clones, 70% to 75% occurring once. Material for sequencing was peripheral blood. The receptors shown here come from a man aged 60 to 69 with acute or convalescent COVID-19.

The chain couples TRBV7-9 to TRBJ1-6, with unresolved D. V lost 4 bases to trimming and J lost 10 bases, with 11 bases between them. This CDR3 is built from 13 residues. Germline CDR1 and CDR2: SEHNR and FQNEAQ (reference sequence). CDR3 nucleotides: TGTGCCAGCAGCTCGATTTCCGGGTCACCCCTCCACTTT. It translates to CASSSISGSPLHF.

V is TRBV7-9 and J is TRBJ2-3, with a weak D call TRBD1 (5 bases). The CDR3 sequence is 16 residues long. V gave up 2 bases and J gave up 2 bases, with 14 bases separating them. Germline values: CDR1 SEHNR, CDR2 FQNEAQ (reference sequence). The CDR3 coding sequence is TGTGCCAGCAGCTTACATACAGGAGAGGCCACAGATACGCAGTATTTT. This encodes CASSLHTGEATDTQYF.

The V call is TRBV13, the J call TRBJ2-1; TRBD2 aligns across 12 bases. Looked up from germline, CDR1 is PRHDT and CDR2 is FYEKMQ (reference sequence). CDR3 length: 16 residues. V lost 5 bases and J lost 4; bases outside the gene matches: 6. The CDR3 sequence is CASSQSSGGVYNEQFF. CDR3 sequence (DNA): TGTGCCAGCAGCCAATCTAGCGGGGGGGTTTACAATGAGCAGTTCTTC.

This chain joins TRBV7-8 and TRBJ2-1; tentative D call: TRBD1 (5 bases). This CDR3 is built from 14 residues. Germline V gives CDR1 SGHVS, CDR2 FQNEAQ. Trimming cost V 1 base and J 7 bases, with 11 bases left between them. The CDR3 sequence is CASSLGAGWNEQFF. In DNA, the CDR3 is TGTGCCAGCAGCTTAGGGGCAGGGTGGAATGAGCAGTTCTTC.

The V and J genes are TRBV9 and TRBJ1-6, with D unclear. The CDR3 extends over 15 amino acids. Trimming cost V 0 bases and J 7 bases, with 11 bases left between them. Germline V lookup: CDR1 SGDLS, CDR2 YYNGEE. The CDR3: CASSVGYGTNSPLHF. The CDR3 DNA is TGTGCCAGCAGCGTAGGTTACGGTACCAATTCACCCCTCCACTTT.

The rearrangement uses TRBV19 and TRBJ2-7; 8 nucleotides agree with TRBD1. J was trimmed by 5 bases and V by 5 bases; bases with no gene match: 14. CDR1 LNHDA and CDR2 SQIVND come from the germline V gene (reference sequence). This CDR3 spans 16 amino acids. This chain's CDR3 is CASSPPGPRGLNEQYV. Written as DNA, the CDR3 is TGTGCCAGTAGTCCTCCGGGGCCCAGGGGGCTCAACGAGCAGTACGTC.

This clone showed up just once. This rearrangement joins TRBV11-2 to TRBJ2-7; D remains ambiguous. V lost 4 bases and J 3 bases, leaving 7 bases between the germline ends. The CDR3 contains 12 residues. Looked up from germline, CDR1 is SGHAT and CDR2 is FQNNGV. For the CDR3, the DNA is TGTGCCAGCAGCTCCAAGCACTACGAGCAGTACGTC. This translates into CASSSKHYEQYV.

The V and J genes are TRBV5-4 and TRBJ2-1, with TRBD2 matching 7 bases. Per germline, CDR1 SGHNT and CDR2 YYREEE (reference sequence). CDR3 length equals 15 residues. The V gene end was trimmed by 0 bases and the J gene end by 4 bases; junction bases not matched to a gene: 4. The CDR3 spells CASSLGLAEYNEQFF. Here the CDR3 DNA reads TGTGCCAGCAGCTTGGGCCTAGCGGAGTACAATGAGCAGTTCTTC.

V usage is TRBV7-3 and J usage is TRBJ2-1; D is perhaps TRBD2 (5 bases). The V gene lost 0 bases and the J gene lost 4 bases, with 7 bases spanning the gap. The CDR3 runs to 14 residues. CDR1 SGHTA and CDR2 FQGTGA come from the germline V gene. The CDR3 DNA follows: TGTGCCAGCAGCTTAACCACGGGGTACAATGAGCAGTTCTTC. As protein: CASSLTTGYNEQFF.

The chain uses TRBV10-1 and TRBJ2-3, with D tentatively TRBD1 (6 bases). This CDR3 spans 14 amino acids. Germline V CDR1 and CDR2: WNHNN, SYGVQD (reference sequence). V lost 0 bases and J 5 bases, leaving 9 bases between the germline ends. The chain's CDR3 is CASSESPGEDTQYF. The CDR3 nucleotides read TGCGCCAGCAGTGAGTCCCCAGGGGAAGATACGCAGTATTTT.

As DNA, the CDR3 is TGTGCCAGCAGCTTACAAGTAGATCAGCCCCAGCATTTT. Its translation: CASSLQVDQPQHF. The chain couples TRBV7-3 to TRBJ1-5; D not resolved. Trimming removed 2 bases at V and 5 bases at J, with 7 bases between. The CDR3 loop spans 13 amino acids. CDR1 is SGHTA, CDR2 FQGTGA, per germline. Looking up the rest from reference TRBV7-3 and TRBJ1-5 gives the full variable domain: GAGVSQTPSNKVTEKGKYVELRCDPISGHTALYWYRQSLGQGPEFLIYFQGTGAADDSGLPNDRFFAVRPEGSVSTLKIQRTERGDSAVYLCASSLQVDQPQHFGDGTRLSIL.

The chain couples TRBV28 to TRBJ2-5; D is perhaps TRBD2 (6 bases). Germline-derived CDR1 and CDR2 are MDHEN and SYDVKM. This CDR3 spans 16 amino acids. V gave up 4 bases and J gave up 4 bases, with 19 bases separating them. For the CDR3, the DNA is TGTGCCAGCAGTTCGCGAGAACCGGGAGTAGGAGAGACCCAGTACTTC. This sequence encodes CASSSREPGVGETQYF.

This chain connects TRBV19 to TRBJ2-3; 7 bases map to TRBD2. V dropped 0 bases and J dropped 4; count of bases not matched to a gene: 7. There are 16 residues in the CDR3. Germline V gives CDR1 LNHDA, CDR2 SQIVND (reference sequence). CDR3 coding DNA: TGTGCCAGTAGTATAGATCGCGGGGGATGGGCAGATACGCAGTATTTT. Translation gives CASSIDRGGWADTQYF.

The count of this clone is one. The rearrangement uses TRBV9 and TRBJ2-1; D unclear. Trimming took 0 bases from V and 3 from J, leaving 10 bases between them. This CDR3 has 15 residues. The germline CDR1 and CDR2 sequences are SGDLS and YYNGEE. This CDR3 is CASSVETLSYNEQFF. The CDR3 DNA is TGTGCCAGCAGCGTAGAAACCCTGAGCTACAATGAGCAGTTCTTC.

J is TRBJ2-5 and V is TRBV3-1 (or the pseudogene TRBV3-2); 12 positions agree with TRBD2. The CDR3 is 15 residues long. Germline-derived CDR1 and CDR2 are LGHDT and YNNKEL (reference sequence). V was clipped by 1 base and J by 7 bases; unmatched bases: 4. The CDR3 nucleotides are TGTGCCAGCAGCCAAGGGACTAGCGGGGTCGGGACCCAGTACTTC. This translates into CASSQGTSGVGTQYF.

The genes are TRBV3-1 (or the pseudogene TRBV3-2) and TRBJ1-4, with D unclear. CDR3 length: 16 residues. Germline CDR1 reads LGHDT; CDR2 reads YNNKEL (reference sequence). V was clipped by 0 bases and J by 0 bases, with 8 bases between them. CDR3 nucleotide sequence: TGTGCCAGCAGCCAAGATTTCGACACAACTAATGAAAAACTGTTTTTT. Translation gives CASSQDFDTTNEKLFF.